The TCR beta chain under discussion was sequenced for a study of T cell repertoires in aging, cancer and after chemotherapy (dated 2019 in TCRdb). With respect to the entire study: Donors spanned six age groups from 30 or younger to 70 or older, with at least three individuals per group. In total, the full dataset held several million TCR reads. The study profiled peripheral blood TCR beta repertoires from healthy donors and cancer patients to examine immunoaging and T cell reconstitution after chemotherapy. Control TCR repertoires from healthy donors were recorded across several months to years, and re-sampling revealed clear clonal overlap. A cohort of around 210 cancer patients (roughly 90 with hematological and approximately 120 with solid cancers) was assembled, and under 100 healthy donors were included as a reference group. What the work shows at the level of the full study, not this receptor alone: Median generation probability increased over the chemotherapy interval in both cancer cohorts, suggesting repertoire reconstitution through rebound thymic output. According to the authors, the repertoire data do not permit conclusions about immunological memory after chemotherapy. Untreated patients with hematological or solid cancers showed significantly lower blood TCR diversity and higher clonality than age-matched healthy donors. Declining TCR diversity with age in healthy donors was mainly explained by loss of richness; in cancer patients, loss of evenness also contributed.

Multiplex touch-down PCR with a mixed TRB-A/B primer pool was used to amplify rearranged TRB sequences covering the V, D and J segments. Two consecutive PCR reactions with Phusion HS II polymerase added Illumina adapters and sample indices to the amplicons. Amplicons were gel-purified with the NucleoSpin Gel and PCR Clean-up kit, then checked with Qubit and an Agilent 2100 Bioanalyzer. Sequencing of libraries was carried out on an Illumina MiSeq in 600-cycle, single-indexed, paired-end runs. The paper's processing steps were these. TRB sequences were processed with MiXCR versions 2.12 and 3.0.5. Each unique CDR3 nucleotide sequence counted as one clone, and only productive sequences with at least two reads were retained. The repertoire metrics were Shannon diversity, evenness, clonality (defined as one minus evenness), and alpha-parameterized diversity profiles covering alpha 0 to 5. The IGoR algorithm was used to calculate generation probabilities for clones in the paired samples taken before and after chemotherapy. TCRdb redid the processing of the public reads, applying fastp at Q25 and MiXCR, and retained in-frame beta chains. Each entry merges the rows of one CDR3 protein and shows their most common DNA and genes. It is TCRdb's table, rather than the study itself, that gives the V and J calls and clone size. Within this sample are about 4,300 distinct CDR3 sequences, with 29% of them counted one time only. The top ten clones comprise approximately 43% of the sample.

TCR beta rearrangements were amplified from genomic DNA extracted from peripheral blood rather than from sorted cells or RNA. There are 16 amino acids in the CDR3, from cysteine to phenylalanine inclusive. Of all the DNA, just the CDR3 is kept, 48 bases in frame from base 1. The V and J ends are trimmed by 1 base and 2 bases, leaving 15 bases between them. CDR1 and CDR2, looked up from the germline V gene (reference sequence), are LNHDA and SQIVND. Of note for this clonotype: Its target antigen remains unknown. No much larger clonotype is one base removed from it; base qualities were not supplied.

The origin of this receptor is a human donor in good health. The chain joins TRBV19 to TRBJ2-7; D gene: possibly TRBD1, on 6 matching bases. Sequencing input: blood. The DNA reads TGTGCCAGTAGTATAGGGGCCCGGGACACAGCCTACGAGCAGTACTTC. Its product reads: CASSIGARDTAYEQYF.